This T cell receptor (beta chain) was sequenced in a study of T cell repertoires in cytomegalovirus infection. Whole-study context: Based on public TCR beta signatures, there were indications of CMV infection and of a matching HLA type. The study, taken as a whole, reports: Individuals carrying CMV plus the relevant HLA were identified by cumulative frequency of public TCR beta families. CMV-specific TCR beta clonotypes restricted by HLA-C dominated the ex vivo response.

This clonotype was seen ten or more times. Antigen: not known. Trimming pared 7 bases from V and 10 bases from J, leaving 18 bases between. Germline assignment: CDR1 MNHEY and CDR2 SVGEGT. The CDR3 sequence is 13 residues long. A single record per CDR3 protein comes from TCRdb applying MiXCR to the reads. The sample yields some 250,000 distinct CDR3 sequences, less than 9.5% seen once. Sequenced sample: PBMCs. The chain recombines TRBV6-2 or TRBV6-3 with TRBJ2-3; D remains ambiguous. The TCR comes from a human donor in good health (CMV status not recorded). Some clones in this sample may be carry-over from other donors' samples. CDR3 residues: CASKGYREAPQYF. CDR3 DNA: TGTGCCAGCAAGGGCTACCGTGAGGCTCCGCAGTATTTT.